This entry describes one TCR beta chain. What it recognizes is unknown. The junction differs from germline at one of its ends, possibly a read error. The data belong to a study of T cell repertoires in cytomegalovirus infection. Study overall: It can be stated that public TCR beta signatures indicated CMV infection as well as a matching HLA type.

Each CDR3 protein gets one entry after TCRdb re-called the reads with MiXCR. The sample lists some 920,000 distinct CDR3 sequences, 31% occurring once. This CDR3 spans 16 amino acids. The germline gives CDR1 SGHDN, CDR2 FVKESK. The V and J genes are TRBV14 and TRBJ2-1, with TRBD1 matching over 9 bases. This material consisted of cultured CD8+ T cells from PBMCs, taken from culture after CMV antigen stimulation. The receptor comes from a human donor in good health (CMV status not recorded). Some clones in this sample may be carry-over from other donors' samples. DNA of the CDR3: TGTGTCAGCAGCCAACCCGGGACAGGGAGCTACAATGAGCAGTTCTTC. Translating it yields CVSSQPGTGSYNEQFF.